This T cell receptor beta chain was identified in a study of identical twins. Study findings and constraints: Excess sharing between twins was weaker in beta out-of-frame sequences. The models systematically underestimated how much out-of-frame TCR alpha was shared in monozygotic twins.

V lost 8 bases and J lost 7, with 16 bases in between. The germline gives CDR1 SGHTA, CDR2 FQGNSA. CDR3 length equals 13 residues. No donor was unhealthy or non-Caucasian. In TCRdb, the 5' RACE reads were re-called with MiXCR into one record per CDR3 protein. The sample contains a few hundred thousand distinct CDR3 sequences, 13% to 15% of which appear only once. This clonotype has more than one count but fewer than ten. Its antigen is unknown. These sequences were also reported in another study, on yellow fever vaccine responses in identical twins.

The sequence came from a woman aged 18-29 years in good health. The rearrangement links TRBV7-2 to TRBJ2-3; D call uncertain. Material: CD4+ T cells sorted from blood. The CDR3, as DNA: TGTGCCAGCGGTCTAAAAGTAAGAAATACGCAGTATTTT. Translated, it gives CASGLKVRNTQYF. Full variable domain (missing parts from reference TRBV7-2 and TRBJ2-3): GAGVSQSPSNKVTEKGKDVELRCDPISGHTALYWYRQSLGQGLEFLIYFQGNSAPDKSGLPSDRFSAERTGGSVSTLTIQRTQQEDSAVYLCASGLKVRNTQYFGPGTRLTVL.